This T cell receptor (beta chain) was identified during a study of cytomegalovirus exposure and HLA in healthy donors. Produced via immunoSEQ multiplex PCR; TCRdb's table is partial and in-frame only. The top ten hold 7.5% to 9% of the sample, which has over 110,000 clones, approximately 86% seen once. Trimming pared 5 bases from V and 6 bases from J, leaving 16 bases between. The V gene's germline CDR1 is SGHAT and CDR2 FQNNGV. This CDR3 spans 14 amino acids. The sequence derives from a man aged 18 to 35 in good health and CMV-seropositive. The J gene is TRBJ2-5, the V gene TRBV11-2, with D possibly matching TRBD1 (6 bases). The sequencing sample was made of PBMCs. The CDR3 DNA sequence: TGTGCCAGCAGCCGATCACAGGGTGAGAAGACCCAGTACTTC. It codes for CASSRSQGEKTQYF.